Below are 26 T cell receptor beta chains sequenced from a single sample in a study of shared clonotypes between healthy human individuals. This table comes from immunoSEQ multiplex PCR, and its TCRdb copy is limited to in-frame clones, with some not included. The sample has around 550,000 clones, approximately 96% seen once. It was CD45RO-negative cells, positively selected for CCR7, that made up naive CD8 cells, with terminally differentiated effector memory CD45RA+ cells excluded. The material sequenced was naive CD8+ T cells sorted from blood. Receptors were obtained from a woman younger than 45 in good health.

The sample holds one count of this clone. The chain carries TRBV27 and TRBJ2-3, with D hard to call. The CDR3 is 17 residues long. The V gene lost 2 bases and the J gene lost 2 bases, with 17 bases spanning the gap. The germline V gene encodes CDR1 MNHEY and CDR2 SMNVEV (reference sequence). The CDR3, as DNA: TGTGCCAGCAGTTTACGCTACGTTGATAGAGACACAGATACGCAGTATTTT. This gives the protein CASSLRYVDRDTDTQYF.

The genes are TRBV15 and TRBJ1-1, with D perhaps matching TRBD1 (6 bases). Trimming took 4 bases from V and 4 from J, leaving 19 bases between them. This CDR3 region has 16 residues. CDR1 LNHNV and CDR2 YYDKDF come from the germline V gene (reference sequence). Here the CDR3 reads CATSISRGGAPTEAFF. CDR3 in DNA: TGTGCCACCAGCATCTCTCGAGGGGGGGCGCCCACTGAAGCTTTCTTT.

CDR3 DNA: TGCGCCAGCAGCAACCGACAGGGCACCTACGAGCAGTACTTC. Translating it yields CASSNRQGTYEQYF. The chain couples TRBV5-1 to TRBJ2-7, with 7 positions matching TRBD1. The CDR3 sequence is 14 residues long. With 4 bases clipped from V and 2 bases from J, the junction kept 6 bases outside the gene matches. In germline, CDR1 is SGHRS, CDR2 YFSETQ.

The chain couples TRBV7-9 to TRBJ2-2, with 9 bases identical to TRBD1. The trim removed 4 bases at V and 4 bases at J, leaving 7 bases unmatched. The CDR3 runs 16 residues. Germline values: CDR1 SEHNR, CDR2 FQNEAQ (reference sequence). CDR3 sequence: CASSSGQGGGTGELFF. Here the CDR3 DNA reads TGTGCCAGCAGCTCGGGACAGGGTGGTGGCACCGGGGAGCTGTTTTTT.

V is TRBV27 and J is TRBJ1-3, with 7 bases lining up with TRBD1. CDR1 and CDR2 (germline): MNHEY, SMNVEV (reference sequence). The CDR3 has 14 residues. After removal of 5 bases from V and 1 base from J, the junction contained 2 bases not matched to a gene. CDR3 protein: CASSPQGSGNTIYF. The CDR3 DNA reads TGTGCCAGCAGTCCACAGGGGTCTGGAAACACCATATATTTT.

This chain links TRBV2 with TRBJ1-5; weak D call: TRBD1 (6 bases). The germline CDR1 and CDR2 sequences are SNHLY and FYNNEI. Trimming removed 6 bases at V and 3 bases at J, with 12 bases between. This CDR3 is built from 14 residues. The CDR3 DNA reads TGTGCCAGCAGGGAGACAGGCGACAATCAGCCCCAGCATTTT. This codes for CASRETGDNQPQHF.

V usage is TRBV6-5 and J usage is TRBJ2-1; D is unresolved. V lost 4 bases and J 5 bases, leaving 9 bases between the germline ends. This CDR3 region has 13 residues. Germline lookup yields CDR1 MNHEY and CDR2 SVGAGI. The CDR3 loop is CASSWTKNNEQFF. Written as DNA, the CDR3 is TGTGCCAGCAGTTGGACGAAGAACAATGAGCAGTTCTTC.

V gene TRBV27 combines with J gene TRBJ2-7; D is uncertain. Germline loops: CDR1 MNHEY, CDR2 SMNVEV (reference sequence). The CDR3 loop spans 15 amino acids. With 4 bases removed from V and 5 bases from J, the gap between germline ends came to 18 bases. CDR3 in amino acids: CASSSTGPRYDEQYF. The CDR3 DNA sequence: TGTGCCAGCAGTTCCACCGGGCCCCGATACGACGAGCAGTACTTC.

The chain uses TRBV6-4 and TRBJ2-2; tentative D call: TRBD2 (5 bases). The V gene's germline CDR1 is MRHNA and CDR2 SNTAGT. The CDR3 is 14 amino acids. Trimming pared 5 bases from V and 2 bases from J, leaving 9 bases between. Here the CDR3 reads CASSSGINTGELFF. As DNA, the CDR3 is TGTGCCAGCAGTTCCGGGATAAACACCGGGGAGCTGTTTTTT.

This clone was counted once. The chain carries TRBV18 and TRBJ2-7; no reliable D call. The V gene lost 3 bases and the J gene lost 0 bases, with 12 bases spanning the gap. This CDR3 comprises 15 residues. The V gene's germline CDR1 is KGHSH and CDR2 LQKENI. The CDR3 protein is CASSPETAISYEQYF. DNA for the CDR3: TGTGCCAGCTCACCCGAGACTGCGATCTCCTACGAGCAGTACTTC.

This chain connects TRBV15 to TRBJ1-1; a possible D gene is TRBD1 (6 bases). The CDR3 loop spans 19 amino acids. Trimming pared 5 bases from V and 0 bases from J, leaving 25 bases between. Per germline, CDR1 LNHNV and CDR2 YYDKDF (reference sequence). As DNA, the CDR3 is TGTGCCACCAGCGCCCACCCCCTGGACCGAGGGGGGGTGAACACTGAAGCTTTCTTT. It codes for CATSAHPLDRGGVNTEAFF.

The chain uses TRBV7-2 and TRBJ1-1, with D unclear. Germline lookup yields CDR1 SGHTA and CDR2 FQGNSA. V dropped 5 bases and J dropped 1 base, with 14 bases sitting between them. This CDR3 is built from 15 residues. CDR3 loop: CASSPQSVKNTEAFF. The CDR3 DNA reads TGTGCCAGCAGCCCCCAGAGCGTTAAGAACACTGAAGCTTTCTTT.

The rearrangement links TRBV27 to TRBJ1-1; 8 positions agree with TRBD1. CDR3 length: 14 amino acids. V shed 3 bases, J shed 4 bases, and the junction held 4 bases outside the gene matches. The V gene's germline CDR1 is MNHEY and CDR2 SMNVEV (reference sequence). For the CDR3, the DNA is TGTGCCAGCAGTTTGACAGGGGCGGGCACTGAAGCTTTCTTT. This sequence encodes CASSLTGAGTEAFF.

V usage is TRBV19 and J usage is TRBJ1-1; D call uncertain. This CDR3 has 15 residues. The germline V gene encodes CDR1 LNHDA and CDR2 SQIVND (reference sequence). Trimming removed 7 bases from V and 0 bases from J, with 15 bases in between. The CDR3 spells CASMRIVEMNTEAFF. CDR3 nucleotides: TGTGCCAGTATGAGGATAGTGGAGATGAACACTGAAGCTTTCTTT.

This clone was observed a few times. This chain links TRBV5-6 with TRBJ1-5; 7 bases agree with TRBD1. There are 14 residues in the CDR3. After removal of 5 bases from V and 1 base from J, the junction contained 3 bases not matched to a gene. The germline gives CDR1 SGHDT, CDR2 YYEEEE. CDR3 protein: CASSGQASNQPQHF. DNA for the CDR3: TGTGCCAGCAGTGGACAGGCGAGCAATCAGCCCCAGCATTTT.

This chain joins TRBV9 and TRBJ2-3; 8 bases are shared with TRBD1. The germline V gene has CDR1 SGDLS and CDR2 YYNGEE. The CDR3 has 15 amino acids. With 4 bases clipped from V and 5 bases from J, the junction kept 9 bases outside the gene matches. CDR3 protein: CASSYRTGLKDTQYF. For the CDR3, the DNA is TGTGCCAGCAGCTACCGGACAGGGTTGAAAGATACGCAGTATTTT.

J is TRBJ2-5 and V is TRBV7-6; D may be TRBD1 (6 bases). From germline, CDR1 is SGHVS and CDR2 FNYEAQ. The CDR3 is 13 residues long. V was pared by 5 bases and J by 3 bases, with 10 bases between. Written as DNA, the CDR3 is TGTGCCAGCAGCAAGGACAGCGAAGAGACCCAGTACTTC. Its translation is CASSKDSEETQYF. The variable domain in full, with the rest retrieved from reference TRBV7-6 and TRBJ2-5, is GAGVSQSPRYKVTKRGQDVALRCDPISGHVSLYWYRQALGQGPEFLTYFNYEAQQDKSGLPNDRFSAERPEGSISTLTIQRTEQRDSAMYRCASSKDSEETQYFGPGTRLLVL.

The genes are TRBV27 and TRBJ1-3; D is uncertain. The CDR3 length is 13 residues. V was trimmed by 9 bases and J by 0 bases, leaving 9 bases between them. Germline V lookup: CDR1 MNHEY, CDR2 SMNVEV (reference sequence). The CDR3: CARRVISGNTIYF. CDR3 nucleotide sequence: TGTGCCAGGAGGGTCATCTCTGGAAACACCATATATTTT.

This clone is a singleton in its sample. The chain links TRBV5-8 to TRBJ2-2; the D is unclear. The CDR3 totals 12 residues. Germline loops: CDR1 SGHTS, CDR2 YDEGEE. V lost 4 bases and J 5 bases, leaving 6 bases between the germline ends. The CDR3 nucleotides are TGTGCCAGCAGCGAGACAACCGGGGAGCTGTTTTTT. The encoded protein is CASSETTGELFF.

The J gene is TRBJ2-7, the V gene TRBV13, with 7 bases matching TRBD1. CDR3 size: 14 residues. V lost 7 bases to trimming and J lost 0 bases; unmatched junction nucleotides: 6. The germline CDR1 and CDR2 sequences are PRHDT and FYEKMQ (reference sequence). CDR3 sequence (DNA): TGTGCCAGCAAGAACAGGGGTCGCTCCTACGAGCAGTACTTC. The encoded protein is CASKNRGRSYEQYF.

The chain has TRBV9 and TRBJ2-7, with 8 bases identical to TRBD1. This CDR3 is built from 14 residues. Per germline, CDR1 SGDLS and CDR2 YYNGEE. Losses at the gene ends were 3 bases for V and 2 bases for J; bases not matched to a gene: 4. CDR3 amino acids: CASSETGAPYEQYF. The CDR3 coding sequence is TGTGCCAGCAGCGAGACAGGGGCTCCCTACGAGCAGTACTTC.

The rearrangement joins TRBV19 to TRBJ2-4; D unresolved. The ends were cut back, 0 bases at V and 7 bases at J, with 10 bases in the middle. The CDR3 runs to 14 residues. CDR1 is LNHDA, CDR2 SQIVND, per germline (reference sequence). The CDR3 spells CASSIDSARNIQYF. In nucleotides, the CDR3 is TGTGCCAGTAGTATAGATTCGGCGCGGAACATTCAGTACTTC. The full variable domain, with the rest looked up from reference TRBV19 and TRBJ2-4, is DGGITQSPKYLFRKEGQNVTLSCEQNLNHDAMYWYRQDPGQGLRLIYYSQIVNDFQKGDIAEGYSVSREKKESFPLTVTSAQKNPTAFYLCASSIDSARNIQYFGAGTRLSVL.

The V and J genes are TRBV19 and TRBJ2-1; the D call may be TRBD1 or TRBD2 (6 bases each). The CDR3 is 15 residues long. V was trimmed by 3 bases and J by 7 bases, leaving 16 bases between them. The germline gives CDR1 LNHDA, CDR2 SQIVND (reference sequence). CDR3 in amino acids: CASSIVFGGWNEQFF. In DNA form, the CDR3 reads TGTGCCAGTAGTATTGTCTTCGGGGGCTGGAATGAGCAGTTCTTC. Using reference TRBV19 and TRBJ2-1 for the parts outside the CDR3, the full variable domain is DGGITQSPKYLFRKEGQNVTLSCEQNLNHDAMYWYRQDPGQGLRLIYYSQIVNDFQKGDIAEGYSVSREKKESFPLTVTSAQKNPTAFYLCASSIVFGGWNEQFFGPGTRLTVL.

The chain recombines TRBV2 with TRBJ1-2, with TRBD1 as a possible D gene (5 bases). Germline V CDR1 and CDR2: SNHLY, FYNNEI. The CDR3 sequence is 16 residues long. V was shortened by 6 bases and J by 4 bases, with 21 bases between the two germline ends. This CDR3 reads CASRRLTGHSPYGYTF. The CDR3 DNA reads as TGTGCCAGCAGGCGACTTACAGGTCACTCCCCCTATGGCTACACCTTC.

The chain has TRBV28 and TRBJ2-2; D is perhaps TRBD1 (6 bases). Germline V gene data show CDR1 as MDHEN and CDR2 as SYDVKM. The CDR3 extends over 18 amino acids. V was pared by 2 bases and J by 5 bases, with 21 bases between. CDR3 protein: CASSLPRDTPSRTGELFF. The CDR3 DNA reads TGTGCCAGCAGTTTACCCAGGGACACCCCGTCGCGAACCGGGGAGCTGTTTTTT.

This rearrangement joins TRBV6-1 to TRBJ1-4; the D gene is possibly TRBD1 (5 bases). Germline V gene lookup returns CDR1 MNHNS and CDR2 SASEGT. CDR3 length: 15 residues. Trimming left V 2 bases short and J 7 bases short, with 14 bases between. The CDR3: CASSERWGAGEKLFF. The CDR3, as DNA: TGTGCCAGCAGTGAAAGGTGGGGCGCAGGTGAAAAACTGTTTTTT.